This TCR beta chain appears in the sequencing data of a study of identical twins. TCRdb used MiXCR to reprocess the 5' RACE reads, holding one entry per CDR3 protein. The profile covers about 340,000 distinct CDR3 sequences, with about 9% appearing a single time and under 10% taken by the ten largest. There are many counts of this clonotype. V shed 9 bases, J shed 1 base, and the junction held 4 bases outside the gene matches. The germline CDR1 and CDR2 sequences are MRHNA and SNTAGT. The CDR3 covers 14 residues. The sequence was collected from a woman aged 45-65 years in good health. The chain couples TRBV6-4 to TRBJ2-2; 8 bases map to TRBD1. The sequencing sample was made of naive T cells sorted from blood. Here the CDR3 reads CASGTGWNTGELFF. DNA for the CDR3: TGTGCCAGTGGGACAGGATGGAACACCGGGGAGCTGTTTTTT.